This T cell receptor beta chain was observed in a study of PD-L1 blockade in urothelial cancer. Whole-study context: T cells were recovered from blood samples at a median of roughly 150,000. Whole-study results and caveats: Better survival was predicted when blood TCR clonality before treatment fell below the median.

Repertoires were generated with immunoSEQ multiplex PCR, while TCRdb's copy carries only in-frame clones and drops some. The repertoire has just under 30,000 clones, about 87% of them found once; the top ten carry less than 4%. Looked up from germline, CDR1 is KGHSH and CDR2 is LQKENI. The V and J ends lost 5 bases and 5 bases respectively, with 12 bases between them. This CDR3 is built from 13 residues. This clone was counted a single time. Its antigen is not known. The source material was PBMCs, sampled around atezolizumab (anti-PD-L1) treatment. The rearrangement uses TRBV18 and TRBJ1-1; the D gene is possibly TRBD1 (5 bases). The sequence derives from a man aged 45-65 years with urothelial cancer. This CDR3 reads CASSWGGETEAFF. The CDR3 nucleotides read TGTGCCAGCTCATGGGGCGGAGAAACTGAAGCTTTCTTT.